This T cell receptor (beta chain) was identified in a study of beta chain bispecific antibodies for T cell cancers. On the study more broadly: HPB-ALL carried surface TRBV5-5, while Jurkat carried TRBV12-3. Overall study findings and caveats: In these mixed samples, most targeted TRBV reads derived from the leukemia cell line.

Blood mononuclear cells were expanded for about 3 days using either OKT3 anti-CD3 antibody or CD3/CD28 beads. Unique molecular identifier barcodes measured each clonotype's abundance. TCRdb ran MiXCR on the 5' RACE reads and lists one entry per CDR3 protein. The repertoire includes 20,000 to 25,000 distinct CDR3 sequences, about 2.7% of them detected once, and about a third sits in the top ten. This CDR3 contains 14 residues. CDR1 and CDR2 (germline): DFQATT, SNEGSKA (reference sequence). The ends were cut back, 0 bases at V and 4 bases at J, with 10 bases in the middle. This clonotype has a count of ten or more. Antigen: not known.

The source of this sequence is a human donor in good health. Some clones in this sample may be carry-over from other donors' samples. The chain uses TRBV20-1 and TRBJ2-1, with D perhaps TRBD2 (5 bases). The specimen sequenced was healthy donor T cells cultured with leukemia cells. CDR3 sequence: CSARDFEGYNEQFF. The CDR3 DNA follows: TGCAGTGCTAGAGATTTTGAGGGTTACAATGAGCAGTTCTTC.